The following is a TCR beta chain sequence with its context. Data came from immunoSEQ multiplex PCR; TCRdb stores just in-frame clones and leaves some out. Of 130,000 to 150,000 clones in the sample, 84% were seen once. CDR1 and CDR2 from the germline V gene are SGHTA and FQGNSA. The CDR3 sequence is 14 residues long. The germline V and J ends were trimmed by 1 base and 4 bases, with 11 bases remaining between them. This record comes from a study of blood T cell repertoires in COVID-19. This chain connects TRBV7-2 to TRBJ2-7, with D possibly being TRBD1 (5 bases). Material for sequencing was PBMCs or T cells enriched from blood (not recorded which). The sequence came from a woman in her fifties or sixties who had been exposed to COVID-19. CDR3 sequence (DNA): TGTGCCAGCAGCTTAGAGGTCAGGGTATACGAGCAGTACTTC. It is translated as CASSLEVRVYEQYF. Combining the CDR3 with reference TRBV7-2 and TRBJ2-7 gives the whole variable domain GAGVSQSPSNKVTEKGKDVELRCDPISGHTALYWYRQSLGQGLEFLIYFQGNSAPDKSGLPSDRFSAERTGGSVSTLTIQRTQQEDSAVYLCASSLEVRVYEQYFGPGTRLTVT.